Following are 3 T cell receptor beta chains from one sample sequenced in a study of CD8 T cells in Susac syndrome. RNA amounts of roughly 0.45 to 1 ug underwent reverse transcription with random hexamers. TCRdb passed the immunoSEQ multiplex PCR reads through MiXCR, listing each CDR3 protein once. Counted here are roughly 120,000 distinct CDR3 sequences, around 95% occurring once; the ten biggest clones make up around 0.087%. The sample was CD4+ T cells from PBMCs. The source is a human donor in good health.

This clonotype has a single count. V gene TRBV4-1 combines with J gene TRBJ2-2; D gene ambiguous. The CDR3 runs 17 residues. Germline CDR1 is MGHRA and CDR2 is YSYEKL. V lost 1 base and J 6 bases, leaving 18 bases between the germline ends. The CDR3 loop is CASSQASRTKSPGELFF. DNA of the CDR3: TGCGCCAGCAGCCAAGCCTCGCGGACCAAATCCCCCGGGGAGCTGTTTTTT.

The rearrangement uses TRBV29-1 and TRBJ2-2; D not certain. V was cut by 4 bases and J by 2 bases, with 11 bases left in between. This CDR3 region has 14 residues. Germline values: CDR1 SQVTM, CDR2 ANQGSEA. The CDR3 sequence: CSVGGLSNTGELFF. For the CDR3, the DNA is TGCAGCGTTGGAGGTCTGTCAAACACCGGGGAGCTGTTTTTT.

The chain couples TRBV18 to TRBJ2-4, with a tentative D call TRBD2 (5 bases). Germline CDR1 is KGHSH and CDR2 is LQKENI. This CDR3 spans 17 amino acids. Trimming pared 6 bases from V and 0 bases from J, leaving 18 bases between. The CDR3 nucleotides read TGTGCCAGCTCTCCAAATCTCGGGGTTGAAGCCAAAAACATTCAGTACTTC. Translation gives CASSPNLGVEAKNIQYF.